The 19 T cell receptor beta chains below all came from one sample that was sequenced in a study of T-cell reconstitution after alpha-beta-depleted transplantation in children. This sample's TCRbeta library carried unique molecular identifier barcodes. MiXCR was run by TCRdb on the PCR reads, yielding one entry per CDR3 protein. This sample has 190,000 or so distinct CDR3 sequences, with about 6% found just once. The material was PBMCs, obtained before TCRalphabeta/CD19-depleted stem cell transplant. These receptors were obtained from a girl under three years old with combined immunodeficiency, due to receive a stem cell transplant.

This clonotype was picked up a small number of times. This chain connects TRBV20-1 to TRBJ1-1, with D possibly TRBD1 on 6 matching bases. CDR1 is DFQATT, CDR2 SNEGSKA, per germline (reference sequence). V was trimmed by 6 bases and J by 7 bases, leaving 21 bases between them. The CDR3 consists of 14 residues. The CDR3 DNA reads TGCAGTGCCCTGGACTTCGGGGGGGGCGATGAAGCTTTCTTT. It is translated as CSALDFGGGDEAFF.

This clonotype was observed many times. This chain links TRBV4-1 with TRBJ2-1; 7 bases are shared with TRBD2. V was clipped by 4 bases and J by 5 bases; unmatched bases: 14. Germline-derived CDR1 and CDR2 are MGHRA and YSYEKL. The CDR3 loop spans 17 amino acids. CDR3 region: CASSLPGLVGGNNEQFF. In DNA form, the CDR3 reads TGCGCCAGCAGCCTTCCAGGACTAGTCGGAGGAAACAATGAGCAGTTCTTC.

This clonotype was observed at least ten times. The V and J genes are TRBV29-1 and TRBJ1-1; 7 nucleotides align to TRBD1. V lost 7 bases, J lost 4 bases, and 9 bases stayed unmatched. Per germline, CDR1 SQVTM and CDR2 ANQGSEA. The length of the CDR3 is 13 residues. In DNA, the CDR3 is TGCAGCGCCCCCCGGGCAGGGGGCACTGAAGCTTTCTTT. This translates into CSAPRAGGTEAFF.

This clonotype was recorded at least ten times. CDR3 nucleotides: TGTGCCAGCTCACCACAGGACTCTGGAAACACCATATATTTT. This encodes CASSPQDSGNTIYF. J is TRBJ1-3 and V is TRBV18; no clear D. The V end lost 1 base, the J end lost 0 bases, and 4 bases lay between the germline ends. Germline loops: CDR1 KGHSH, CDR2 LQKENI. CDR3 size: 14 residues. The full variable domain, its missing parts supplied by reference TRBV18 and TRBJ1-3, is NAGVMQNPRHLVRRRGQEARLRCSPMKGHSHVYWYRQLPEEGLKFMVYLQKENIIDESGMPKERFSAEFPKEGPSILRIQQVVRGDSAAYFCASSPQDSGNTIYFGEGSWLTVV.

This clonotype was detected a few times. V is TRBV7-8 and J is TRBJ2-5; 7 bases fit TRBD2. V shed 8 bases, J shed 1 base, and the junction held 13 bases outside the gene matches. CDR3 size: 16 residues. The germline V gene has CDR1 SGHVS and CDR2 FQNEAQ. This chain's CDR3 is CASYQSRSGGQETQYF. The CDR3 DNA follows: TGTGCCAGCTATCAGAGTCGTTCGGGGGGCCAAGAGACCCAGTACTTC. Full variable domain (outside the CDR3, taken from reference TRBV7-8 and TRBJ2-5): GAGVSQSPRYKVAKRGQDVALRCDPISGHVSLFWYQQALGQGPEFLTYFQNEAQLDKSGLPSDRFFAERPEGSVSTLKIQRTQQEDSAVYLCASYQSRSGGQETQYFGPGTRLLVL.

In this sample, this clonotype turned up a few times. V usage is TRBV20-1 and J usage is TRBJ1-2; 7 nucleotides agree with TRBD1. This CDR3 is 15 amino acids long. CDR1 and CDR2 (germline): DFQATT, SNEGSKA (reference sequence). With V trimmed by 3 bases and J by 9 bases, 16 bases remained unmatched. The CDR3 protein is CSASDRDRGIQSYTF. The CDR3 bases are TGCAGTGCTAGCGACCGGGACAGAGGCATTCAAAGCTACACCTTC.

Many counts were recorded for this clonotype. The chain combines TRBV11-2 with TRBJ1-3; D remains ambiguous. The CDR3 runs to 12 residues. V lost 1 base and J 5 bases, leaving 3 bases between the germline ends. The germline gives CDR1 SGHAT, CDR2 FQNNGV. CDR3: CASSLGRNTIYF. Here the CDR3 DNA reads TGTGCCAGCAGCTTAGGGAGAAACACCATATATTTT.

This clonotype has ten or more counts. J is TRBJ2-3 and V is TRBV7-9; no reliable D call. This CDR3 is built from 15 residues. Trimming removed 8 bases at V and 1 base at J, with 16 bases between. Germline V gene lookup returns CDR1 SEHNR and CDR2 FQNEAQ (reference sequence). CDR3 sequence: CASYKTGPRTDTQYF. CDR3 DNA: TGTGCCAGCTATAAGACCGGGCCTCGCACAGATACGCAGTATTTT.

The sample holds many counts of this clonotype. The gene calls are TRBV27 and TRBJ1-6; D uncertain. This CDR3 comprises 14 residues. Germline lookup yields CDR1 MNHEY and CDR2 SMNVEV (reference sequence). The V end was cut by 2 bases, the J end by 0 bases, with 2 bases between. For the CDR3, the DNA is TGTGCCAGCAGTTTAGACTCCTATAATTCACCCCTCCACTTT. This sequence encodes CASSLDSYNSPLHF.

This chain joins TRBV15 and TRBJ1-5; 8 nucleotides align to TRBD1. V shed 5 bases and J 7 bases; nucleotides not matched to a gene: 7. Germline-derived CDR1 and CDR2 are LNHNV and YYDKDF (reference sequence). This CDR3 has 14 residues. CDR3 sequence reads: CATSPGQGVQPQHF. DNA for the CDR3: TGTGCCACCAGCCCTGGACAGGGAGTGCAGCCCCAGCATTTT. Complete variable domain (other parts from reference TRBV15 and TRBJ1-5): DAMVIQNPRYQVTQFGKPVTLSCSQTLNHNVMYWYQQKSSQAPKLLFHYYDKDFNNEADTPDNFQSRRPNTSFCFLDIRSPGLGDTAMYLCATSPGQGVQPQHFGDGTRLSIL.

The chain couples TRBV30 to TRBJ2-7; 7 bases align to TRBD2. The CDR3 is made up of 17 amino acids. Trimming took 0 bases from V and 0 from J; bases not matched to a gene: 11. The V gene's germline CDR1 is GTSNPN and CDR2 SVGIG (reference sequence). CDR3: CAWSVPLWGGGSYEQYF. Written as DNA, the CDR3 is TGTGCCTGGAGTGTCCCCCTTTGGGGGGGGGGCTCCTACGAGCAGTACTTC.

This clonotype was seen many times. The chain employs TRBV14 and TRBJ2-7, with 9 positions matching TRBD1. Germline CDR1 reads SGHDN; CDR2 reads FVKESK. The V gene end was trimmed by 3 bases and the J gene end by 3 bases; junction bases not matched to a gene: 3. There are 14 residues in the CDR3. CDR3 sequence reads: CASSHHRGLYEQYF. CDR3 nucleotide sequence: TGTGCCAGCAGCCACCACAGGGGGCTCTACGAGCAGTACTTC.

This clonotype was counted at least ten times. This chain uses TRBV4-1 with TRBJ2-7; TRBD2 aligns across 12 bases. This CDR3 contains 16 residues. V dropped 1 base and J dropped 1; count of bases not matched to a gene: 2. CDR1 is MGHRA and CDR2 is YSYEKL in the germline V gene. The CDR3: CASSQGGLAGSYEQYF. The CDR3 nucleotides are TGCGCCAGCAGCCAAGGAGGACTAGCGGGATCCTACGAGCAGTACTTC.

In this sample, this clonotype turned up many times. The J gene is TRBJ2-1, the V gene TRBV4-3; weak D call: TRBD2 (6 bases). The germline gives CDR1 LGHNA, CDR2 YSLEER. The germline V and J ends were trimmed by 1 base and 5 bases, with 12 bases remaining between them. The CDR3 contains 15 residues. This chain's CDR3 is CASSQGGLGDNEQFF. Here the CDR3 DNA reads TGCGCCAGCAGCCAAGGGGGACTCGGGGACAATGAGCAGTTCTTC.

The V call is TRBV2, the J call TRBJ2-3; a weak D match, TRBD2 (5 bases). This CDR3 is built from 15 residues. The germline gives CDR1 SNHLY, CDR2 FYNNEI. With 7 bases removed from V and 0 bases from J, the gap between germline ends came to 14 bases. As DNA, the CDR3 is TGTGCCAGCATCGGGCTAGCCGCTAGCACAGATACGCAGTATTTT. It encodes CASIGLAASTDTQYF.

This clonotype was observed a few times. The CDR3 spells CASSQGERGGQPQHF. In nucleotides, the CDR3 is TGTGCCAGCAGCCAAGGAGAACGGGGCGGTCAGCCCCAGCATTTT. The rearrangement links TRBV3-1 to TRBJ1-5; a possible D gene is TRBD1 (5 bases). Germline-derived CDR1 and CDR2 are LGHDT and YNNKEL (reference sequence). CDR3 size: 15 residues. V lost 1 base, J lost 6 bases, and 13 bases lay in between.

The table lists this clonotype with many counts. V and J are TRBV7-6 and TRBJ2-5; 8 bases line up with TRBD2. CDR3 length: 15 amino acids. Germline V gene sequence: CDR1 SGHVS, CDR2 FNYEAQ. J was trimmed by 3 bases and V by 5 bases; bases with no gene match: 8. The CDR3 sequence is CASSPEGREEETQYF. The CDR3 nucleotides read TGTGCCAGCAGCCCTGAGGGGCGGGAGGAAGAGACCCAGTACTTC. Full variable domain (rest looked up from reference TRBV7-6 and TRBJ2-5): GAGVSQSPRYKVTKRGQDVALRCDPISGHVSLYWYRQALGQGPEFLTYFNYEAQQDKSGLPNDRFSAERPEGSISTLTIQRTEQRDSAMYRCASSPEGREEETQYFGPGTRLLVL.

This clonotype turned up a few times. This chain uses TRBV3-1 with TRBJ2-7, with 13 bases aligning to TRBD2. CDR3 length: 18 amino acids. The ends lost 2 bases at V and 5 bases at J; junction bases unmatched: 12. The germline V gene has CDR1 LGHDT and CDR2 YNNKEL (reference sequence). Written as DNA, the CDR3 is TGTGCCAGCAGCCAAATGCTTGTACTAGCGGGGGGGCCCGACGAGCAGTACTTC. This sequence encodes CASSQMLVLAGGPDEQYF.

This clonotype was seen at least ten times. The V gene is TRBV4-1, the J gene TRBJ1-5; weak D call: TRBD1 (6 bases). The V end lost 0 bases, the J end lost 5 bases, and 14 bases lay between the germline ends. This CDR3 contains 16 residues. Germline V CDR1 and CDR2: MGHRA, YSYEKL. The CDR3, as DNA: TGCGCCAGCAGCCAAGAAGAAGGGGACACTTATCAGCCCCAGCATTTT. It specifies CASSQEEGDTYQPQHF.